This T cell receptor (beta chain) was retrieved from a study of T cell responses to AZD1222 COVID-19 vaccine. This table comes from immunoSEQ multiplex PCR, and its TCRdb copy is limited to in-frame clones, with some not included. Among approximately 150,000 clones listed, approximately 93% were seen once. The germline gives CDR1 SNHLY, CDR2 FYNNEI. This CDR3 is 13 amino acids long. V was trimmed by 8 bases and J by 2 bases, leaving 13 bases between them. This clonotype originated in an adult who received the AZD1222 COVID-19 vaccine. This chain uses TRBV2 with TRBJ2-7, with D unresolved. Sample: peripheral blood, taken 28 days after the second AZD1222 dose. The CDR3 protein is CASAVEATYEQYF. The CDR3 region has the DNA TGTGCCAGCGCGGTCGAGGCGACCTACGAGCAGTACTTC.